This T cell receptor beta chain appears in the sequencing data of a study of T cell responses to AZD1222 COVID-19 vaccine (dated by TCRdb to about 2021). Looking at the study overall: AZD1222 recipients whose second dose came at about 4 weeks and those whose second dose came at about 12 weeks were combined into one group, since spike-specific TCR depth and breadth did not differ between the two schedules. A total of roughly 240 trial participants underwent TCR sequencing, of whom some 210 received two doses of AZD1222 and about 25 received two doses of the MenACWY control vaccine. Trial participants were enrolled by age into subgroups of 18-55, 56-69 and 70-plus years, and about 150, 27 and 61 TCR-sequenced participants, respectively, were included in these subgroups. Study-level results and caveats: Participants were mostly white British and included more females than males, and it was suggested by the authors that clonal diversity may have been underestimated. The whole spike protein was spanned by vaccine-associated CD4 TCRs, and dominant responses were seen in regions 160-218 and 743-854. No day 14 peak-response samples were available, so repertoires were characterized only after the peak T cell response. In the small 56-69-year group, the increase in depth fell short of significance, most likely because of low power. Conclusions about previously exposed vaccinees are limited because only six or seven AZD1222 recipients were SARS-CoV-2 seropositive at baseline. Reportedly, close to half of the unique spike-specific TCRs recognized epitopes lying outside the regions that are mutated in the B.1.351 and B.1.1.7 variants. Spike-specific TCR breadth and depth rose significantly after two AZD1222 doses compared with day 0 and with MenACWY recipients.

The sample's time point label, in plain terms: baseline before first vaccination. The vaccinee samples were drawn from two UK trials, COV001 and COV002, one of which was a single-blind randomized controlled phase 2/3 trial testing AZD1222 (ChAdOx1 nCoV-19) in healthy adults. For TCRbeta chain sequencing, PBMC samples were collected from trial participants at day 0 and at day 28 after the second dose. The CDR3 regions of human TCRbeta chains were analyzed by immunosequencing. The authors' analysis ran thus. Repertoire TCRs were matched against a reference library of SARS-CoV-2-specific TCRs generated with the MIRA antigen-specificity platform. Breadth was defined as the fraction of unique TCRs that were SARS-CoV-2-associated. Depth was defined as the fraction of total T cells that were SARS-CoV-2-associated. Using the MIRA data, every spike-specific TCR was mapped to the spike region that the TCR reacted to and assigned to either a CD4 or a CD8 class. Log10-transformed breadth and depth values were compared by one-way ANOVA with Sidak's multiple comparisons tests. TCRdb retrieved this table from immuneACCESS and kept in-frame rearrangements only. Not all clones are present; in checked studies, unresolved V genes account for under half, and no reason is known for the remainder. D and trimming come from the DNA, and the V and J calls and clone size come from that table. A total of about 66,000 clones appear in this sample, roughly 87% of them only once. 15% to 20% of the sample rests with the top ten.

On this clone: Its target antigen remains unknown. There are no base qualities to consult, and no much larger clone falls within one base.

V is cut by 5 bases and J by 4 bases, and the space between the germline ends is 19 bases. The CDR3 measures 16 amino acids from cysteine to phenylalanine. Of all the DNA, just the CDR3 is kept, 48 bases in frame from base 1. Based on the germline V gene, the CDR1 and CDR2 sequences are SGHTS and YDEGEE. The sequence was collected from an adult in good health. The source material was peripheral blood, sampled on day 0 of AZD1222 vaccination. The rearrangement combines TRBV5-8 with TRBJ1-5; the D segment cannot be called with confidence. The DNA is TGTGCCAGCAGGATAGTGGTAGGCGGCCAGAATCAGCCCCAGCATTTT. Translated, this is CASRIVVGGQNQPQHF.